These 23 T cell receptor beta chains were all obtained from the same sample, sequenced in a study of T and B cells in COVID-19 patients. Blood genomic DNA input for TRB amplification was about 240-550 ng. Multiplex PCR with BIOMED2 TRB-A/B primer pools amplified TRB rearrangements. TCRdb used MiXCR to reprocess the multiplex PCR reads, holding one entry per CDR3 protein. The profile shows approximately 6,000 distinct CDR3 sequences, less than 35% of them singletons. The material sequenced was blood. The receptors were sampled from a human donor with active COVID-19. The donor label of this sample is uncertain.

The gene calls are TRBV20-1 and TRBJ2-3; 11 nucleotides agree with TRBD2. This CDR3 region has 15 residues. J was trimmed by 1 base and V by 6 bases; bases with no gene match: 6. Germline V gene sequence: CDR1 DFQATT, CDR2 SNEGSKA (reference sequence). CDR3 nucleotides: TGCAGTGCAACGACTAGCGGGGACCGCACAGATACGCAGTATTTT. Protein sequence: CSATTSGDRTDTQYF.

In its sample, this clonotype ranks as medium-sized. The V gene is TRBV10-3, the J gene TRBJ2-5, with 8 bases identical to TRBD1. The CDR3 contains 14 residues. V lost 3 bases and J lost 4; bases outside the gene matches: 4. Looked up from germline, CDR1 is ENHRY and CDR2 is SYGVKD. The CDR3 DNA reads TGTGCCATCAGTGATCGACAGGGGAGAGAGACCCAGTACTTC. It specifies CAISDRQGRETQYF.

This chain joins TRBV7-2 and TRBJ2-7, with 8 positions matching TRBD1. This CDR3 comprises 17 residues. With 5 bases clipped from V and 2 bases from J, the junction kept 14 bases outside the gene matches. Looked up from germline, CDR1 is SGHTA and CDR2 is FQGNSA. As DNA, the CDR3 is TGTGCCAGCAGCCCCGGCAGGGGGCGGCGGATGACCTACGAGCAGTACTTC. It specifies CASSPGRGRRMTYEQYF.

The chain recombines TRBV6-2 or TRBV6-3 with TRBJ2-7; D may correspond to TRBD1 or TRBD2 (5 bases each). Per the germline V gene, CDR1 is MNHEY and CDR2 is SVGEGT. The CDR3 extends over 14 amino acids. V was cut by 7 bases and J by 0 bases, with 13 bases left in between. The CDR3 sequence is CASTYEGLSYEQYF. DNA for the CDR3: TGTGCCAGCACTTATGAGGGGCTCTCCTACGAGCAGTACTTC.

This sequence joins TRBV12-3 or TRBV12-4 and TRBJ2-7, with TRBD2 matching over 12 bases. V trimming: 5 bases; J trimming: 6 bases; junction bases outside the gene matches: 5. This CDR3 contains 14 residues. The CDR3 loop is CASSPGLAGFEQYF. CDR3 bases: TGTGCCAGCAGTCCGGGACTAGCGGGTTTCGAGCAGTACTTC.

The chain uses TRBV5-5 and TRBJ1-2; 8 bases align to TRBD1. V was clipped by 0 bases and J by 4 bases; unmatched bases: 2. The germline CDR1 and CDR2 sequences are SGHKS and YYEKEE (reference sequence). The CDR3 is 14 amino acids. Here the CDR3 DNA reads TGTGCCAGCAGCTTGGGGGGGACAGGCTATGGCTACACCTTC. Translation: CASSLGGTGYGYTF.

The chain joins TRBV6-5 to TRBJ1-1; 10 positions agree with TRBD1. Germline assignment: CDR1 MNHEY and CDR2 SVGAGI. The CDR3 length is 16 residues. Trimming at V came to 2 bases and at J to 5 bases, leaving 8 bases not matched to a gene. CDR3 in DNA: TGTGCCAGCAGTTACGCCTTCGGGACAGGGGAGACTGAAGCTTTCTTT. Translating it yields CASSYAFGTGETEAFF.

By frequency in the sample, this clonotype is medium-sized. V and J are TRBV18 and TRBJ2-1, with D unclear. The germline V and J ends were trimmed by 0 bases and 9 bases, with 12 bases remaining between them. The V gene's germline CDR1 is KGHSH and CDR2 LQKENI. This CDR3 contains 14 residues. The CDR3 protein is CASSPPWGRVEQFF. The CDR3 coding sequence is TGTGCCAGCTCACCACCGTGGGGAAGGGTTGAGCAGTTCTTC.

This clonotype was recorded a few times. This chain joins TRBV6-5 and TRBJ1-2; D might be TRBD1 (5 bases). Trimming stripped 8 bases from V and 8 bases from J, with 21 bases between. The CDR3 totals 14 residues. The V gene's germline CDR1 is MNHEY and CDR2 SVGAGI. CDR3 bases: TGTGCCAGCCCCCTCGGGGACGGTTTAGACGGCTACACCTTC. This translates into CASPLGDGLDGYTF.

By its share, this clonotype is medium-sized. CDR3 nucleotide sequence: TGTGCCAGCAGCTTAGTAGGGTTGGACACTGAAGCTTTCTTT. Translation: CASSLVGLDTEAFF. The chain recombines TRBV11-3 with TRBJ1-1; no definite D call. Germline-derived CDR1 and CDR2 are SGHNT and YENEEA. Trimming shortened V by 1 base and J by 3 bases, and 9 bases separated the two germline ends. The CDR3 runs 14 residues.

The gene calls are TRBV7-2 and TRBJ1-3; perhaps TRBD1 as D (6 bases). Germline loops: CDR1 SGHTA, CDR2 FQGNSA. CDR3 length: 14 amino acids. The V gene lost 8 bases and the J gene lost 0 bases, with 11 bases spanning the gap. For the CDR3, the DNA is TGTGCCAGCTTGGACAGAGCCTCTGGAAACACCATATATTTT. This sequence encodes CASLDRASGNTIYF.

V gene TRBV7-2 combines with J gene TRBJ2-1; D might be TRBD1 or TRBD2, each matching 5 bases. The germline V gene has CDR1 SGHTA and CDR2 FQGNSA. Trimming stripped 6 bases from V and 6 bases from J, with 18 bases between. This CDR3 is 15 amino acids long. CDR3 DNA: TGTGCCAGCAGTCGTCCCGGGACCCCTGGCAATGAGCAGTTCTTC. Its translation is CASSRPGTPGNEQFF.

This clonotype is medium-sized. The chain is built from TRBV19 and TRBJ1-1; D not resolved. Germline assignment: CDR1 LNHDA and CDR2 SQIVND (reference sequence). The length of the CDR3 is 13 residues. The germline V and J ends were trimmed by 0 bases and 3 bases, with 5 bases remaining between them. CDR3 nucleotides: TGTGCCAGTAGTATAGAAGTCGACACTGAAGCTTTCTTT. This gives the protein CASSIEVDTEAFF.

By share, this clonotype ranks as medium-sized. The rearrangement links TRBV30 to TRBJ2-3; D may be TRBD1 or TRBD2 (5 bases each). This CDR3 region has 18 residues. Trimming shortened V by 0 bases and J by 3 bases, and 22 bases separated the two germline ends. Germline CDR1 reads GTSNPN; CDR2 reads SVGIG (reference sequence). The CDR3 protein is CAWSVEEGVARLTDTQYF. CDR3 nucleotide sequence: TGTGCCTGGAGTGTAGAAGAAGGGGTAGCGCGACTGACAGATACGCAGTATTTT.

A remark on this clonotype: Because it lacks the conserved phenylalanine or tryptophan at the end, this CDR3 is likely a read error. The gene calls are TRBV19 and TRBJ1-5; D is undetermined. The V gene's germline CDR1 is LNHDA and CDR2 SQIVND (reference sequence). This CDR3 spans 12 amino acids. V lost 10 bases to trimming and J lost 0 bases, with 7 bases between them. The CDR3 is CATRGSNQPQHV. Written as DNA, the CDR3 is TGTGCCACCCGGGGTAGCAATCAGCCCCAGCATGTT.

This clonotype is termed medium-sized. The chain combines TRBV6-5 with TRBJ2-7; D ambiguous. The CDR3 has 13 amino acids. CDR1 and CDR2 (germline): MNHEY, SVGAGI. Trimming left V 2 bases short and J 4 bases short, with 9 bases between. The CDR3 bases are TGTGCCAGCAGTTACGGGTACGGGTACGAGCAGTACTTC. This sequence encodes CASSYGYGYEQYF.

In its sample, this clonotype is medium-sized (0.01 to 0.1%). The chain combines TRBV5-4 with TRBJ2-1; D may match TRBD1 or TRBD2 (8 bases each). This CDR3 comprises 16 residues. V lost 4 bases, J lost 0 bases, and 14 bases lay in between. Germline V CDR1 and CDR2: SGHNT, YYREEE (reference sequence). Written as DNA, the CDR3 is TGTGCCAGCAGCCAGGGGGCGGGGGGCTCCTACAATGAGCAGTTCTTC. This gives the protein CASSQGAGGSYNEQFF.

By sample fraction, this clonotype is medium-sized (0.01 to 0.1%). This chain joins TRBV19 and TRBJ2-7; 9 bases match TRBD2. The CDR3 length is 15 residues. The V and J ends lost 2 bases and 0 bases, in that order; junction bases with no gene match: 2. Per germline, CDR1 LNHDA and CDR2 SQIVND (reference sequence). DNA for the CDR3: TGTGCCAGTAGTATATCTAGCGGGGCCTCCTACGAGCAGTACTTC. Its protein product is CASSISSGASYEQYF.

By share of the sample, this clonotype is medium-sized. This chain uses TRBV15 with TRBJ2-3; D ambiguous. V dropped 0 bases and J dropped 5 bases, with 18 bases sitting between them. The germline gives CDR1 LNHNV, CDR2 YYDKDF (reference sequence). The CDR3 extends over 17 amino acids. The CDR3 reads CATSRDLGGTAKDTQYF. CDR3 DNA sequence: TGTGCCACCAGCAGAGATCTCGGCGGAACGGCTAAAGATACGCAGTATTTT.

This clonotype is medium-sized (0.01 to 0.1%) within its sample. The rearrangement links TRBV5-6 to TRBJ2-2; TRBD2 is a possible D gene (6 bases). The CDR3 length is 15 residues. Germline CDR1 SGHDT, CDR2 YYEEEE. V gave up 6 bases and J gave up 5 bases, with 17 bases separating them. The CDR3, as DNA: TGTGCCAGCACCCTCGGGGGAGCGGTGACCGGGGAGCTGTTTTTT. Amino acid sequence: CASTLGGAVTGELFF.

This clonotype counts as medium-sized. DNA of the CDR3: TGTGCCACCGGACAGTCAGACTACAATGAGCAGTTCTTC. It encodes CATGQSDYNEQFF. The chain is built from TRBV6-1 and TRBJ2-1; maybe TRBD1 (6 bases). V was cut by 10 bases and J by 3 bases, with 13 bases left in between. CDR1 MNHNS and CDR2 SASEGT come from the germline V gene. The CDR3 totals 13 residues.

The chain links TRBV7-2 to TRBJ1-4, with D hard to call. CDR3 length: 13 amino acids. Trimming pared 7 bases from V and 8 bases from J, leaving 14 bases between. Germline V lookup: CDR1 SGHTA, CDR2 FQGNSA. The CDR3 DNA reads as TGTGCCAGCACCAGCACGGGAGGCGAAAAACTGTTTTTT. This translates into CASTSTGGEKLFF. The complete variable domain, with remaining parts taken from reference TRBV7-2 and TRBJ1-4, reads GAGVSQSPSNKVTEKGKDVELRCDPISGHTALYWYRQSLGQGLEFLIYFQGNSAPDKSGLPSDRFSAERTGGSVSTLTIQRTQQEDSAVYLCASTSTGGEKLFFGSGTQLSVL.

The rearrangement joins TRBV11-2 to TRBJ2-3; D possibly corresponds to TRBD2 (7 bases). CDR1 SGHAT and CDR2 FQNNGV come from the germline V gene. Trimming removed 2 bases at V and 5 bases at J, with 14 bases between. The CDR3 loop spans 15 amino acids. CDR3 amino acids: CASSLLGGGGDTQYF. CDR3 in DNA: TGTGCCAGCAGCTTACTGGGGGGCGGGGGAGATACGCAGTATTTT.